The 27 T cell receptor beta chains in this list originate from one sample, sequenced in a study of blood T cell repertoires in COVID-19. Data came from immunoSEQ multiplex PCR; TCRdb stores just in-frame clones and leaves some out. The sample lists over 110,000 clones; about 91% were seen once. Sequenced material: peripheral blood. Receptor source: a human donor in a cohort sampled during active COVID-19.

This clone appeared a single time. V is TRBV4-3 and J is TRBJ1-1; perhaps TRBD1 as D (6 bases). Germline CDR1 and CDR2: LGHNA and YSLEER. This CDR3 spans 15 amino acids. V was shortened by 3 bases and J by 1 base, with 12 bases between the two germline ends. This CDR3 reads CASSQRQARNTEAFF. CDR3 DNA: TGCGCCAGCAGCCAGCGACAGGCTCGGAACACTGAAGCTTTCTTT.

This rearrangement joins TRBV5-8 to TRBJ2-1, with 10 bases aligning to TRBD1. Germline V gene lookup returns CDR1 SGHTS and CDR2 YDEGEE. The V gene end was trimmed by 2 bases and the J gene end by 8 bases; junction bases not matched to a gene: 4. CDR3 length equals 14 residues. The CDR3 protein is CASSFGQGVDEQFF. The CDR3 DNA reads TGTGCCAGCAGCTTCGGACAGGGGGTTGATGAGCAGTTCTTC.

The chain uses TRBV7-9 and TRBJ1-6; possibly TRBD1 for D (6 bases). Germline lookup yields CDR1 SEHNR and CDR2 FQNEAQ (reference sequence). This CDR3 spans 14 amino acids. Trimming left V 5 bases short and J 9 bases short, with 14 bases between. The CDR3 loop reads CASSKDSSGSPLHF. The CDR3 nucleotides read TGTGCCAGCAGCAAGGACAGTTCGGGTTCACCCCTCCACTTT.

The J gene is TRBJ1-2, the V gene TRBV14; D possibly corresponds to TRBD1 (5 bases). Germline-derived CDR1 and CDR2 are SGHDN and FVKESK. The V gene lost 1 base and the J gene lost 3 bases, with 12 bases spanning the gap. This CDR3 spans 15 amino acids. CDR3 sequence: CASSQGGGEYYGYTF. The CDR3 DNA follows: TGTGCCAGCAGCCAAGGAGGAGGGGAGTACTATGGCTACACCTTC.

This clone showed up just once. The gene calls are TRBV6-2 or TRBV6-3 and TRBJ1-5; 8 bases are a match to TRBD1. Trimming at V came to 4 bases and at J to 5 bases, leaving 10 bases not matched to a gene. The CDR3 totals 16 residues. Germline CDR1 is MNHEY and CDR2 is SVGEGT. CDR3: CASSSPGTGGYQPQHF. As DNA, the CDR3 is TGTGCCAGCAGTTCTCCCGGGACAGGAGGATATCAGCCCCAGCATTTT.

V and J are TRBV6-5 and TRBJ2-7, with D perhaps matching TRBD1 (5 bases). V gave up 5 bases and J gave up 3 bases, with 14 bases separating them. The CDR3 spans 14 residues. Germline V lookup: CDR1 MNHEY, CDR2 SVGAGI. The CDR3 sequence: CASSHVAGFYEQYF. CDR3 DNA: TGTGCCAGCAGTCACGTGGCAGGGTTCTACGAGCAGTACTTC.

CDR3 bases: TGTGCCTGGAGTTTCACAGGGAACGGCTACACCTTC. As protein: CAWSFTGNGYTF. The V gene is TRBV30, the J gene TRBJ1-2, with D maybe TRBD1 (6 bases). Trimming took off 2 bases at V and 8 bases at J, with 12 bases between the two ends. The CDR3 has 12 residues. Germline V gene data show CDR1 as GTSNPN and CDR2 as SVGIG (reference sequence).

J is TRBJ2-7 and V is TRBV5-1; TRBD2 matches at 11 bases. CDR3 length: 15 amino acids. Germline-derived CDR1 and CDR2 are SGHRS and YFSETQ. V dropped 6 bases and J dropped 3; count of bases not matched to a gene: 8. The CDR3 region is CASKSSGGKYYEQYF. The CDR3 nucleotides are TGCGCCAGCAAATCTAGCGGGGGGAAATACTACGAGCAGTACTTC.

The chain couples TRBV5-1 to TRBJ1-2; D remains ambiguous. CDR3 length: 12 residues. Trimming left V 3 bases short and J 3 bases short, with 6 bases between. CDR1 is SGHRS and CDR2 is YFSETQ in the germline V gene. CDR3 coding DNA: TGCGCCAGCAGCTCGAGTTACTATGGCTACACCTTC. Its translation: CASSSSYYGYTF.

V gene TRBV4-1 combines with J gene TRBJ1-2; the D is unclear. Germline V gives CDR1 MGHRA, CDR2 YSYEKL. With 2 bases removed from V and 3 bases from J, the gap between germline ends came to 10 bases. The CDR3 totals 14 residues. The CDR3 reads CASSQLRRDYGYTF. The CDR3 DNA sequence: TGCGCCAGCAGCCAACTACGGCGGGACTATGGCTACACCTTC.

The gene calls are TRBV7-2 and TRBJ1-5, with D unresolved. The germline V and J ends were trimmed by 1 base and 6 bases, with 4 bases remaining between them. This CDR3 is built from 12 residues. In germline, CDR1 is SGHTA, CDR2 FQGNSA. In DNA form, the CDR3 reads TGTGCCAGCAGCTTAGGGAGTCAGCCCCAGCATTTT. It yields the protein CASSLGSQPQHF.

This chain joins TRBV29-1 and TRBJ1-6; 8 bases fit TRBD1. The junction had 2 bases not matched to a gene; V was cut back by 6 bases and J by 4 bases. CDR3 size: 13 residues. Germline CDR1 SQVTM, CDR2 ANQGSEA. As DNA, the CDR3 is TGCAGCGTGAGGGACAGGTATAATTCACCCCTCCACTTT. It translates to CSVRDRYNSPLHF. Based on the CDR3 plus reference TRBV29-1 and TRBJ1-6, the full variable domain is SAVISQKPSRDICQRGTSLTIQCQVDSQVTMMFWYRQQPGQSLTLIATANQGSEATYESGFVIDKFPISRPNLTFSTLTVSNMSPEDSSIYLCSVRDRYNSPLHFGNGTRLTVT.

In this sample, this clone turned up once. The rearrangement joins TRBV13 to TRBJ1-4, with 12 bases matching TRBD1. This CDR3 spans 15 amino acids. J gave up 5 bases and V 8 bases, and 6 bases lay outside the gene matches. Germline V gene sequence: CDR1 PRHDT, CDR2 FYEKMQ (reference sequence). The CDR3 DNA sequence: TGTGCCAGCGACGGGACAGGGGGCGAGAATGAAAAACTGTTTTTT. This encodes CASDGTGGENEKLFF.

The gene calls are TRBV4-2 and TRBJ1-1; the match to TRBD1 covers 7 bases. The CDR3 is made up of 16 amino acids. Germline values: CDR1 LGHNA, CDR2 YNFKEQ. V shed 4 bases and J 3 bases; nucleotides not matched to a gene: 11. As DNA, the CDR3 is TGTGCCAGCAGCCTGAAATACGACAGGGTGGACACTGAAGCTTTCTTT. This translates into CASSLKYDRVDTEAFF.

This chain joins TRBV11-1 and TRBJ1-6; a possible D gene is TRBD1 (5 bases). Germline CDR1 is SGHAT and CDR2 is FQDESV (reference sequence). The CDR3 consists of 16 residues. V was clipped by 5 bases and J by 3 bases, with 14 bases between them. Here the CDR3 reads CASSDPGLGYNSPLHF. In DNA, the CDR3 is TGTGCCAGCAGCGATCCGGGACTCGGCTATAATTCACCCCTCCACTTT.

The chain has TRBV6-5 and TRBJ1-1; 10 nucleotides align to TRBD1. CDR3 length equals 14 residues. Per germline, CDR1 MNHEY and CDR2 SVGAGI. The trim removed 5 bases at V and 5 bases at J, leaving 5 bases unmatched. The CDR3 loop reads CASSRDRGLTEAFF. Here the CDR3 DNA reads TGTGCCAGCAGTCGCGACAGGGGGCTAACTGAAGCTTTCTTT.

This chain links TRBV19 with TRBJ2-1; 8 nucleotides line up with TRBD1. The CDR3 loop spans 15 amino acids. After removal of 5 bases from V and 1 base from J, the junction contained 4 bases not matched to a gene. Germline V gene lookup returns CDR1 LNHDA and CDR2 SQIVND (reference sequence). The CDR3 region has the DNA TGTGCCAGTAGTCCCGGACAGGGATCCTACAATGAGCAGTTCTTC. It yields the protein CASSPGQGSYNEQFF.

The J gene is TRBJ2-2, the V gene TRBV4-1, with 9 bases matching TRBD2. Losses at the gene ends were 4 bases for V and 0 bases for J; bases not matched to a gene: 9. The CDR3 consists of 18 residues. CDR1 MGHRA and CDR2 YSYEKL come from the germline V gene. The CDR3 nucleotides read TGCGCCAGCAGCCGGACCCGGCGGGGGGGCACGAACACCGGGGAGCTGTTTTTT. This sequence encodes CASSRTRRGGTNTGELFF.

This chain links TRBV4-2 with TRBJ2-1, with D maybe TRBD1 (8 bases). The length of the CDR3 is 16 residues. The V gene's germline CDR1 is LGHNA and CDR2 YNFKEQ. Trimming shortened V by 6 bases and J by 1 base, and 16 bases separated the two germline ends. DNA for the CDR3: TGTGCCAGCAGTCAATCACAGGGGGGGTCCTACAATGAGCAGTTCTTC. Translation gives CASSQSQGGSYNEQFF.

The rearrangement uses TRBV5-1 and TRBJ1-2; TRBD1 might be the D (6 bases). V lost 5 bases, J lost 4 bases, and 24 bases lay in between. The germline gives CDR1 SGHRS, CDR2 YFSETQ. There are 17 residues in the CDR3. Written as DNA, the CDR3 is TGCGCCAGCAGTCCCCGGGCGGGGGGCCAACAGTTCTATGGCTACACCTTC. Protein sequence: CASSPRAGGQQFYGYTF.

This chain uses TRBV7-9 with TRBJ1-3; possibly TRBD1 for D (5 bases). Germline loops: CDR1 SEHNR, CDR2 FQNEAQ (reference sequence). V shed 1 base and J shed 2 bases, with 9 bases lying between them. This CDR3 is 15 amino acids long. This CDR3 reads CASSLDQGAGNTIYF. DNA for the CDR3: TGTGCCAGCAGCTTAGACCAGGGTGCTGGAAACACCATATATTTT.

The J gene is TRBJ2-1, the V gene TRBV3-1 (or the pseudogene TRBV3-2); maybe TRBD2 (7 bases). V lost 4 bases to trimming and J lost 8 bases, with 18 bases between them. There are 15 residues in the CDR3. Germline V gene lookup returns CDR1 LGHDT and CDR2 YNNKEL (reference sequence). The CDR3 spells CASSPQGRGADEQFF. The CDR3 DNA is TGTGCCAGCAGCCCCCAGGGACGGGGGGCTGATGAGCAGTTCTTC.

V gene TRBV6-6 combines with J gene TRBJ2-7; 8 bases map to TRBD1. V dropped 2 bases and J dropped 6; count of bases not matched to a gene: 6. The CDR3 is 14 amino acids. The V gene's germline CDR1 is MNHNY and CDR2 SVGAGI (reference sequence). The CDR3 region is CASSYRGQESEQYF. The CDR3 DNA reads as TGTGCCAGCAGTTACCGGGGACAGGAAAGCGAGCAGTACTTC.

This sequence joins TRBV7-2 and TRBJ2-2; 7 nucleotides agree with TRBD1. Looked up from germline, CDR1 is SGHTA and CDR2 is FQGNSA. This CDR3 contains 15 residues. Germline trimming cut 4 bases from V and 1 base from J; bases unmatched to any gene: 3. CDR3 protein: CASSYRTGNTGELFF. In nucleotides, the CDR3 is TGTGCCAGCAGCTACAGGACAGGGAACACCGGGGAGCTGTTTTTT. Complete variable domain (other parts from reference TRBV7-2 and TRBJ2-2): GAGVSQSPSNKVTEKGKDVELRCDPISGHTALYWYRQSLGQGLEFLIYFQGNSAPDKSGLPSDRFSAERTGGSVSTLTIQRTQQEDSAVYLCASSYRTGNTGELFFGEGSRLTVL.

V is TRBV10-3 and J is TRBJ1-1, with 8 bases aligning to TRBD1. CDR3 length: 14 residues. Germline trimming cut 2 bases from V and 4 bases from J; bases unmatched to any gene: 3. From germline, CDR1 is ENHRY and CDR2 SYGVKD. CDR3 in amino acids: CAISETGQGTEAFF. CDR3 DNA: TGTGCCATCAGTGAGACTGGACAGGGCACTGAAGCTTTCTTT.

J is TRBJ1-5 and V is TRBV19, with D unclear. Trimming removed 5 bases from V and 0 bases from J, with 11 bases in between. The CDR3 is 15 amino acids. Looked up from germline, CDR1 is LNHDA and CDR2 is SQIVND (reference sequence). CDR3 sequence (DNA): TGTGCCAGTAGTTTAACGGGATATAGCAATCAGCCCCAGCATTTT. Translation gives CASSLTGYSNQPQHF.

The CDR3 protein is CASSYGGQGSYNEQFF. In DNA, the CDR3 is TGTGCCAGCAGTTACGGTGGTCAGGGCTCCTACAATGAGCAGTTCTTC. This chain joins TRBV6-6 and TRBJ2-1; a possible D gene is TRBD1 (5 bases). The CDR3 runs 16 residues. Per the germline V gene, CDR1 is MNHNY and CDR2 is SVGAGI (reference sequence). V shed 2 bases and J shed 0 bases, with 11 bases lying between them.